Below, 9 T cell receptor beta chains from the same sample are listed, as sequenced in a study of shared T cell receptors in the human thymus. Clones were sequenced by immunoSEQ multiplex PCR, and TCRdb holds only the in-frame ones, with some missing. Of about 380,000 clones listed, 85% to 95% are singletons. The sequenced sample consisted of thymocytes. The receptors derive from a human donor.

The chain has TRBV11-2 and TRBJ2-2; 8 positions agree with TRBD2. The CDR3 runs 15 residues. Losses at the gene ends were 5 bases for V and 1 base for J; bases not matched to a gene: 3. Per the germline V gene, CDR1 is SGHAT and CDR2 is FQNNGV. The CDR3 bases are TGTGCCAGCAGCCCCAGCGGGAGGAACACCGGGGAGCTGTTTTTT. This gives the protein CASSPSGRNTGELFF.

The chain carries TRBV6-1 and TRBJ2-7, with 7 bases lining up with TRBD1. The J segment lost 0 bases and the V segment lost 2 bases, leaving 4 bases of the junction unmatched. This CDR3 spans 15 amino acids. Germline lookup yields CDR1 MNHNS and CDR2 SASEGT. CDR3 sequence: CASSETGAYSYEQYF. The CDR3 nucleotides read TGTGCCAGCAGTGAAACAGGGGCCTACTCCTACGAGCAGTACTTC.

The chain uses TRBV7-9 and TRBJ2-7; D call uncertain. Trimming pared 5 bases from V and 0 bases from J, leaving 2 bases between. The germline V gene has CDR1 SEHNR and CDR2 FQNEAQ (reference sequence). CDR3 length: 11 amino acids. The CDR3: CASSPSYEQYF. Here the CDR3 DNA reads TGTGCCAGCAGCCCCTCCTACGAGCAGTACTTC.

The gene calls are TRBV29-1 and TRBJ1-1, with TRBD1 as a possible D gene (6 bases). Between the trimmed V and J ends, which lost 7 bases and 5 bases, there was a span of 14 bases. Germline CDR1 is SQVTM and CDR2 is ANQGSEA. The CDR3 covers 12 residues. For the CDR3, the DNA is TGCAGCGACGGCAGGGGTGGTACTGAAGCTTTCTTT. Translated: CSDGRGGTEAFF.

The chain carries TRBV7-2 and TRBJ2-7; D might be TRBD1 (6 bases). Looked up from germline, CDR1 is SGHTA and CDR2 is FQGNSA. V dropped 5 bases and J dropped 3 bases, with 20 bases sitting between them. This CDR3 is built from 16 residues. As DNA, the CDR3 is TGTGCCAGCAGCCCTCGGACAGCCTCCAACCACTACGAGCAGTACTTC. It encodes CASSPRTASNHYEQYF.

This chain uses TRBV28 with TRBJ2-1; 11 bases are a match to TRBD1. V lost 8 bases to trimming and J lost 0 bases; unmatched junction nucleotides: 15. This CDR3 is 19 amino acids long. CDR1 and CDR2 (germline): MDHEN, SYDVKM. CDR3 protein: CASRRGTGGPPSSYNEQFF. In DNA, the CDR3 is TGTGCCAGCCGACGTGGGACAGGGGGACCCCCGAGCTCCTACAATGAGCAGTTCTTC.

This clone is a singleton in its sample. The chain employs TRBV19 and TRBJ2-2, with D unresolved. The V gene's germline CDR1 is LNHDA and CDR2 SQIVND (reference sequence). The CDR3 runs to 12 residues. Trimming pared 6 bases from V and 7 bases from J, leaving 9 bases between. Written as DNA, the CDR3 is TGTGCCAGTAGGTTAGAAGGCGGGGAGCTGTTTTTT. It is translated as CASRLEGGELFF.

This chain connects TRBV4-2 to TRBJ2-1; the match to TRBD2 covers 8 bases. The junction had 11 bases not matched to a gene; V was cut back by 0 bases and J by 4 bases. This CDR3 spans 18 amino acids. Germline V lookup: CDR1 LGHNA, CDR2 YNFKEQ. This chain's CDR3 is CASSQDLQREPIYNEQFF. CDR3 nucleotide sequence: TGTGCCAGCAGCCAAGATCTTCAGCGGGAGCCCATTTACAATGAGCAGTTCTTC.

The J gene is TRBJ1-5, the V gene TRBV6-1; the D is unclear. CDR3 length: 13 amino acids. The V and J ends lost 9 bases and 1 base respectively, with 10 bases between them. The germline CDR1 and CDR2 sequences are MNHNS and SASEGT. The CDR3, as DNA: TGTGCCAGTATGGGGTTGAGCAATCAGCCCCAGCATTTT. Amino acid sequence: CASMGLSNQPQHF.